The text below deals with one T cell receptor (beta chain). Primed by a sample-barcoded 5' primer and a J-beta primer mix, a second PCR proceeded for about 6 to 11 cycles. TCRdb reanalysed the 5' RACE reads using MiXCR and keeps one entry per CDR3 protein. There are roughly 1.7 million distinct CDR3 sequences in the sample; roughly 30% occur only once, and about 11% lies in the top ten. This entry is derived from a study of blood T cells in healthy people across ages. The CDR3 length is 12 residues. J is TRBJ2-7 and V is TRBV21-1. TRBV21-1 is a documented pseudogene. This receptor was taken from a woman aged 25 to 39 in good health. The sequenced sample was blood. The CDR3 region is CASSWPLYEQYF. The CDR3 DNA reads TGTGCCAGCAGCTGGCCTCTATACGAGCAGTACTTC.